A single sample is the source of the 8 T cell receptor beta chains below, sequenced in a study of shared clonotypes between healthy human individuals. Clones were sequenced by immunoSEQ multiplex PCR, and TCRdb holds only the in-frame ones, with some missing. This table has about 2.4 million clones, approximately 94% appearing once. Sequenced: naive CD4+ T cells from PBMCs. The subset is: CD45RA+ positively selected. All receptors derive from a man between 18 and 35 years old in good health. Some clones in this sample may be carry-over from other donors' samples.

Concerning this clone: This sample also contains other DNA sequences that code for the same CDR3. The CDR3 region has the DNA TGTGCCAGCAGACGGACAGGGTCCTATGGCTACACCTTC. Protein sequence: CASRRTGSYGYTF. The chain carries TRBV28 and TRBJ1-2; 8 nucleotides match TRBD1. The germline CDR1 and CDR2 sequences are MDHEN and SYDVKM. This CDR3 has 13 amino acids. Trimming cost V 6 bases and J 4 bases; bases outside gene matches: 4.

The CDR3 nucleotides read TGTGCCAGCAGTTCAGACAGAGACTACGAGCAGTACTTC. Its translation is CASSSDRDYEQYF. The chain joins TRBV6-6 to TRBJ2-7, with D perhaps matching TRBD1 (5 bases). Trimming left V 4 bases short and J 3 bases short, with 10 bases between. CDR3 length equals 13 residues. Germline CDR1 reads MNHNY; CDR2 reads SVGAGI (reference sequence).

The count of this clone is one. This chain joins TRBV6-5 and TRBJ2-7, with TRBD1 as a possible D gene (6 bases). Germline V gene sequence: CDR1 MNHEY, CDR2 SVGAGI. The CDR3 sequence is 15 residues long. V lost 5 bases and J 3 bases, leaving 17 bases between the germline ends. The chain's CDR3 is CASSGRGSPFYEQYF. CDR3 DNA sequence: TGTGCCAGCAGTGGCAGGGGCTCCCCTTTCTACGAGCAGTACTTC.

DNA of the CDR3: TGTGCCAGCAGCTTCTCGACTAGCGGGGGTTACAATGAGCAGTTCTTC. Its translation: CASSFSTSGGYNEQFF. This sequence joins TRBV7-9 and TRBJ2-1; TRBD2 matches 12 bases. CDR1 is SEHNR, CDR2 FQNEAQ, per germline (reference sequence). Trimming took 3 bases from V and 4 from J; bases not matched to a gene: 4. The CDR3 length is 16 residues.

A remark on this clone: Other nucleotide sequences in the sample specify the same CDR3. The V and J genes are TRBV7-2 and TRBJ2-6; no firm D call. Germline CDR1 and CDR2: SGHTA and FQGNSA. Trimming took 0 bases from V and 2 from J, leaving 5 bases between them. The CDR3 is made up of 15 amino acids. In DNA form, the CDR3 reads TGTGCCAGCAGCTTAGCGGGCGCTGGGGCCAACGTCCTGACTTTC. Protein: CASSLAGAGANVLTF.

This chain's CDR3 is CASSTRKSSYNEQFF. CDR3 coding DNA: TGTGCCAGCAGCACCCGGAAGAGCTCCTACAATGAGCAGTTCTTC. The chain uses TRBV9 and TRBJ2-1; D gene unclear. The CDR3 has 15 amino acids. The germline V and J ends were trimmed by 4 bases and 0 bases, with 11 bases remaining between them. CDR1 is SGDLS, CDR2 YYNGEE, per germline.

The chain combines TRBV27 with TRBJ2-7, with 8 nucleotides matching TRBD1. V trimming: 4 bases; J trimming: 0 bases; junction bases outside the gene matches: 11. The CDR3 sequence is 17 residues long. Germline CDR1 reads MNHEY; CDR2 reads SMNVEV (reference sequence). CDR3 protein: CASSSPNHRGSSYEQYF. The CDR3 bases are TGTGCCAGCAGTTCCCCAAACCACAGGGGGAGCTCCTACGAGCAGTACTTC.

This chain uses TRBV6-5 with TRBJ1-2, with a weak D call TRBD1 (6 bases). Trimming removed 8 bases from V and 8 bases from J, with 15 bases in between. The CDR3 runs 12 residues. The V gene's germline CDR1 is MNHEY and CDR2 SVGAGI. CDR3 nucleotide sequence: TGTGCCAGCCTAGAGGGGACAACCGGCTACACCTTC. Translating gives CASLEGTTGYTF.